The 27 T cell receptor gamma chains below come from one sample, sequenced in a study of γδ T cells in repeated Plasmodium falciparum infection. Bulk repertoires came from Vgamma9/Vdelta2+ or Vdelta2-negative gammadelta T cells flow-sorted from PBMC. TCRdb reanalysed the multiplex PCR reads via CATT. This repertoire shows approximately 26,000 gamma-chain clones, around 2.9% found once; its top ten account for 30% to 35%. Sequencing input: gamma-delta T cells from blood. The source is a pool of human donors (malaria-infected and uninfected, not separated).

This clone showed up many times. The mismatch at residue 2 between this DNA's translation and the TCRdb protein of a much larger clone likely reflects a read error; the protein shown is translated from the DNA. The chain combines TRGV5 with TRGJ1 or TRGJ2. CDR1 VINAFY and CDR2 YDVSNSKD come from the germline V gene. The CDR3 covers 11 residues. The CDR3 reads CTTWDRLKKLF. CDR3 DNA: TGTACCACCTGGGACAGGCTGAAGAAACTCTTT.

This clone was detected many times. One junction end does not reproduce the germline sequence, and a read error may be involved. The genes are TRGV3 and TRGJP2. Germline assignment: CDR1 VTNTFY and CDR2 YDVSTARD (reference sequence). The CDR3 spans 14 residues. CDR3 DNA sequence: TGTGCCACCTGGGACCGAAGTAGTGATTGGGTCAAGACGTTT. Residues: CATWDRSSDWVKTF.

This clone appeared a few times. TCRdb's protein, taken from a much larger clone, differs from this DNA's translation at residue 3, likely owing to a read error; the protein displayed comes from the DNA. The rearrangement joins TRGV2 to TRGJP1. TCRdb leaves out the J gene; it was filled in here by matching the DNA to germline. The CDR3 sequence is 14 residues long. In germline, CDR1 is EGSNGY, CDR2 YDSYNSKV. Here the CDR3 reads CASWDFTTGWFKIF. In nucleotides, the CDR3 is TGTGCCTCCTGGGACTTTACCACTGGTTGGTTCAAGATATTT.

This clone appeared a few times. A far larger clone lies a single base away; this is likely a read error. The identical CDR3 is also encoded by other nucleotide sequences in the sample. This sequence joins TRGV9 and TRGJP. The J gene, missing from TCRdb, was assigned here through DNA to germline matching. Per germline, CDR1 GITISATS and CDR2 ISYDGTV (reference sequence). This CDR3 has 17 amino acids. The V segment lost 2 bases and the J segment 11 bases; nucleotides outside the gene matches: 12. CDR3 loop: CALWEATLELGKKIKVF. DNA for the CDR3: TGTGCCTTGTGGGAGGCAACCTTGGAGCTGGGCAAAAAAATCAAGGTATTT.

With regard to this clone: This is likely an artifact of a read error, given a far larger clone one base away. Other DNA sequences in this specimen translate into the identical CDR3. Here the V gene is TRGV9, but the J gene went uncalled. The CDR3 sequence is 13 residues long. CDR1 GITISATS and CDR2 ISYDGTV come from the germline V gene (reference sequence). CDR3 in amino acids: CALWERFYYKKLF. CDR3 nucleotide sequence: TGTGCCTTGTGGGAGCGCTTTTATTATAAAAAACTCTTT.

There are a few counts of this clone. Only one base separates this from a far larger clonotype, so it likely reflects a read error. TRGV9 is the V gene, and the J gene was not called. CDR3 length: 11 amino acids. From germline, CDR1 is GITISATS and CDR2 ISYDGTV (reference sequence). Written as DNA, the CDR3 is TGTGCCTTGTGGGAGTTTTGTAAGAAGCTCTTT. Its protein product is CALWEFCKKLF.

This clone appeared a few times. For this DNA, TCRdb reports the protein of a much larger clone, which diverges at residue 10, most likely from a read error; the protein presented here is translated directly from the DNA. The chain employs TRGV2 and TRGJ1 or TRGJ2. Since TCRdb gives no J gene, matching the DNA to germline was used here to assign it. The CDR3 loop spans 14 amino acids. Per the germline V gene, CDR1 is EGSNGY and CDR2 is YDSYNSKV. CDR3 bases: TGTGCCACCTGGGACGACGGGGAGTATTGTAAGAAACTCTTT. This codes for CATWDDGEYCKKLF.

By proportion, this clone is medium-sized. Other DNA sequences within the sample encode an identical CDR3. The CDR3 DNA is TGTGCCACCTGGGACGGCCCGGGTAAGAAACTCTTT. Translating gives CATWDGPGKKLF. V is TRGV2 and J is TRGJ1 or TRGJ2. Germline V gene lookup returns CDR1 EGSNGY and CDR2 YDSYNSKV. CDR3 length: 12 residues. Trimming removed 1 base from V and 9 bases from J; junction bases left unmatched: 6.

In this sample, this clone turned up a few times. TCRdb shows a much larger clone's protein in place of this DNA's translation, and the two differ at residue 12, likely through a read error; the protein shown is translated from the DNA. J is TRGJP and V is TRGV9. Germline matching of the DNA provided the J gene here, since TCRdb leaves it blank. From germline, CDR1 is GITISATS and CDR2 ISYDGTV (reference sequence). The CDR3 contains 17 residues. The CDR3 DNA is TGTGCCTTGTGGGAGGTCCACTCGGAGTTGGGCGAAAAAATCAAGGTATTT. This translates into CALWEVHSELGEKIKVF.

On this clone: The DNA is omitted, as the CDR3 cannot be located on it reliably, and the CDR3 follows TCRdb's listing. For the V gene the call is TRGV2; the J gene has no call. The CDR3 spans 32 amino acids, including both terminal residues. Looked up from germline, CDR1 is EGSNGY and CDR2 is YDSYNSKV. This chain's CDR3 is CATWTEGIIIRNSLAVEQHLLSQVSIGRIQHF.

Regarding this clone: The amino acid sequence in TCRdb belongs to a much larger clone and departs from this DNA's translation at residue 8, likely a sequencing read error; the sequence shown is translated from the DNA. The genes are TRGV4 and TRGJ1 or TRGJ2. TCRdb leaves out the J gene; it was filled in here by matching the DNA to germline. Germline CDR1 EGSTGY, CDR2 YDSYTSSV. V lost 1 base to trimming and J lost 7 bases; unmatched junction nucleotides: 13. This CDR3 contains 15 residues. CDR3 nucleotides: TGTGCCACCTGGGATGGCCCCCCTGGGGGGTATAAGAAACTCTTT. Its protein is CATWDGPPGGYKKLF.

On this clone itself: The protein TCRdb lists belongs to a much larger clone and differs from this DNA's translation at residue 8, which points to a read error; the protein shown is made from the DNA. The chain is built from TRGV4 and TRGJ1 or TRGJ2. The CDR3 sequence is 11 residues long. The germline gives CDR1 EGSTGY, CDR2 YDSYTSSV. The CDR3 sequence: CATWDGYNKLF. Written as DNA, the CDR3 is TGTGCCACCTGGGATGGGTATAATAAACTCTTT.

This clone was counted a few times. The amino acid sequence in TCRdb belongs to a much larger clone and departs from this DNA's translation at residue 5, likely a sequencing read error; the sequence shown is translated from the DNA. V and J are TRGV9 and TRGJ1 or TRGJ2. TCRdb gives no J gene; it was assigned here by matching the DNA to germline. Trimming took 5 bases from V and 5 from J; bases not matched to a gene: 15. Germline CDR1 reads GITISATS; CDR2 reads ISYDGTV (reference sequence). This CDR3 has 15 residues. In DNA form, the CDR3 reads TGTGCCTTGTGGGGAAGGGCTAGGACCAATTATAAGAAACTCTTT. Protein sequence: CALWGRARTNYKKLF.

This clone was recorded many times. CDR3 sequence (DNA): TGTGCCACCTGGGACCGGCCAGCAAATAAGAAACTCTTT. It codes for CATWDRPANKKLF. The V gene is TRGV3, the J gene TRGJ1 or TRGJ2. Germline CDR1 reads VTNTFY; CDR2 reads YDVSTARD (reference sequence). V trimming: 3 bases; J trimming: 8 bases; junction bases outside the gene matches: 10. The CDR3 runs 13 residues.

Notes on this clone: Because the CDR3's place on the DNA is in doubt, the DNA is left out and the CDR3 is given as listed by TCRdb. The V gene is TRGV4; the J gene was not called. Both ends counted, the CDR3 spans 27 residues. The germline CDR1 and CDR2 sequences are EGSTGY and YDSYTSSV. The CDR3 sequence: CAILLKMTLESITVPPGMGRTYYKKLF.

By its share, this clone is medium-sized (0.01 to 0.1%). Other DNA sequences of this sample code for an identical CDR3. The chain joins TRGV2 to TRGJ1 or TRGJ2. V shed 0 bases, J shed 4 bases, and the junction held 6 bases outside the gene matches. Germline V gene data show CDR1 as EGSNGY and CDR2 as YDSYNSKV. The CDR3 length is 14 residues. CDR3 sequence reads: CATWDGPVYYKKLF. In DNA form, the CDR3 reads TGTGCCACCTGGGACGGGCCGGTCTATTATAAGAAACTCTTT.

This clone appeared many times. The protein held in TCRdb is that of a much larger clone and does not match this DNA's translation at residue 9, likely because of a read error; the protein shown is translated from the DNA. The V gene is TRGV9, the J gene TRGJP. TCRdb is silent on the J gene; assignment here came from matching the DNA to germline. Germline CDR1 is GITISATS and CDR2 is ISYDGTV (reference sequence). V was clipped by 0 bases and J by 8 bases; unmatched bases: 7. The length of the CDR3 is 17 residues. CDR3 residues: CALWEVTGKLGKKIKVF. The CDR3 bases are TGTGCCTTGTGGGAGGTGACTGGTAAGTTGGGCAAAAAAATCAAGGTATTT.

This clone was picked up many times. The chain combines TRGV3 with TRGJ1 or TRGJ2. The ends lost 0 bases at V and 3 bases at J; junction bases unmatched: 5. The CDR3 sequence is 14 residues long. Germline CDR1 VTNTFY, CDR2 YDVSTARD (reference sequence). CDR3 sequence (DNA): TGTGCCACCTGGGACAGGGTTCTTTATTATAAGAAACTCTTT. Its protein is CATWDRVLYYKKLF.

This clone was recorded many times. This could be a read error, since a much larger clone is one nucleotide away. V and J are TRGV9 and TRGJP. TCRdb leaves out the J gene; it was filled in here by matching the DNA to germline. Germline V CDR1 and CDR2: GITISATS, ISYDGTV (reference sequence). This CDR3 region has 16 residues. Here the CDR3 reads CASHRRQELGKKIKVF. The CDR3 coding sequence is TGTGCCTCCCACCGCCGGCAAGAGCTGGGCAAAAAAATCAAGGTATTT.

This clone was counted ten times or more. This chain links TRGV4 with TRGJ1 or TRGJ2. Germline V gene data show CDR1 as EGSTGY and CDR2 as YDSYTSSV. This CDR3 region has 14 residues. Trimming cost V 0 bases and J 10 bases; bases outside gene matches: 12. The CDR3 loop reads CATWDGPKNIKKLF. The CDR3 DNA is TGTGCCACCTGGGATGGGCCGAAAAATATAAAGAAACTCTTT.

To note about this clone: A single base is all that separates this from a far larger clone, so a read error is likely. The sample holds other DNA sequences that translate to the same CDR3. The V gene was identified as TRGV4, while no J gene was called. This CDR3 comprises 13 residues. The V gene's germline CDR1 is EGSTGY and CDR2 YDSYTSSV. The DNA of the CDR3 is TGTGCCACCTGGGTACTATATTATTATAAGAAACTTTTT. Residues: CATWVLYYYKKLF.

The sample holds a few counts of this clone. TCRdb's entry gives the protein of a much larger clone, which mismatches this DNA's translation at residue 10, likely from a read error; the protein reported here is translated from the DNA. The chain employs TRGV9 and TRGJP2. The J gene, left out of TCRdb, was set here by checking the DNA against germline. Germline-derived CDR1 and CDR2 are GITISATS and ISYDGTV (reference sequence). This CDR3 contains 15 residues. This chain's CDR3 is CALWEPKGSGWIKTF. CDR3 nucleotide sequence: TGTGCCTTGTGGGAGCCCAAGGGTAGTGGTTGGATCAAGACGTTT.

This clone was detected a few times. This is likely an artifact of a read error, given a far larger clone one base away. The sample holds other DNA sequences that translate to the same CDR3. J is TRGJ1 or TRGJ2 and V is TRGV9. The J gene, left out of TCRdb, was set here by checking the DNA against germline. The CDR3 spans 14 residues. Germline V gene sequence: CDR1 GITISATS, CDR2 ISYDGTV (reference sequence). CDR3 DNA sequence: TGCGCCTTGTGGAGTTTGACGAATTATTATAAGAAACTCTTT. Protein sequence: CALWSLTNYYKKLF.

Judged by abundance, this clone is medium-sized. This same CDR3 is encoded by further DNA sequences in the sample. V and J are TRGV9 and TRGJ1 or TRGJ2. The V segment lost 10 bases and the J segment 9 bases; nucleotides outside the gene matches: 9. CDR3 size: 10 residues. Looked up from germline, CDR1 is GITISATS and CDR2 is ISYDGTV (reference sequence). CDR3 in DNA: TGTGCCTTCAGGACTCCTAAGAAACTCTTT. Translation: CAFRTPKKLF.

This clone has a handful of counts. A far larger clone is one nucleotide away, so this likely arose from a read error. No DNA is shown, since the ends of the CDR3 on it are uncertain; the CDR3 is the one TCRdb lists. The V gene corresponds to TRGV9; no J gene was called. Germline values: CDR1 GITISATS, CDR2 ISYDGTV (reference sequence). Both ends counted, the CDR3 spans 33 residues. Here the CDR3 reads CALWEVLLIGIRNSLAVEQHWLSQVSIGRIQHF.

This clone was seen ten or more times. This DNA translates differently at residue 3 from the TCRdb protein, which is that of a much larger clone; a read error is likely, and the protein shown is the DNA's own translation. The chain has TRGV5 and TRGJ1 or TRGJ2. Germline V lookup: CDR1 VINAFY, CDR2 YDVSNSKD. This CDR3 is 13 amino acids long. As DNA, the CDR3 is TGTGCCGCCTGGACCAGGAATTATTATAAGAAACTCTTT. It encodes CAAWTRNYYKKLF.

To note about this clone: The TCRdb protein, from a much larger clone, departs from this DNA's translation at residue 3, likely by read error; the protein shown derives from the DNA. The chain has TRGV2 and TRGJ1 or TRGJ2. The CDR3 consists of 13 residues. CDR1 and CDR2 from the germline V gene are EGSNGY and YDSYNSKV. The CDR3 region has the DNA TGTGCCGCCTGGGACGGGAATTACTATAAGAAACTCTTT. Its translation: CAAWDGNYYKKLF.